This T cell receptor beta chain was sequenced for a study of T cell changes during pregnancy in multiple sclerosis. This clone showed up just a few times. Generated by immunoSEQ multiplex PCR, the TCRdb table keeps only in-frame clones and is missing some. Here the sample spans tens of thousands of clones, around 90% being singletons. Trimming removed 0 bases from V and 10 bases from J; junction bases left unmatched: 7. In germline, CDR1 is SGHNT, CDR2 YYREEE (reference sequence). There are 15 residues in the CDR3. This clonotype was obtained from a female donor in good health, enrolled as a control in a pregnancy study. V and J are TRBV5-4 and TRBJ1-6, with 7 positions matching TRBD1. Source: CD4+ T cells from peripheral blood mononuclear cells, taken in the third trimester of pregnancy. The CDR3 reads CASSLGGQGVSPLHF. In DNA, the CDR3 is TGTGCCAGCAGCTTGGGGGGGCAGGGGGTCTCACCCCTCCACTTT.